The 30 T cell receptor beta chains below all came from one sample that was sequenced in a study of blood T cell repertoires in COVID-19. The data were produced by immunoSEQ multiplex PCR, yet TCRdb's version contains in-frame clones alone and is incomplete. This table holds about 270,000 clones, roughly nine tenths found once. Sequences were obtained from PBMCs or T cells enriched from blood (not recorded which). These receptors came from a woman aged 18-29 years who had recovered from COVID-19.

The chain has TRBV6-5 and TRBJ1-1, with 10 bases fitting TRBD1. Germline assignment: CDR1 MNHEY and CDR2 SVGAGI. This CDR3 has 14 residues. The V gene end was trimmed by 8 bases and the J gene end by 10 bases; junction bases not matched to a gene: 13. CDR3 bases: TGTGCCAGCGCCTTCCAAGGACAGGGGGTTGGAGCTTTCTTT. Protein product: CASAFQGQGVGAFF.

V gene TRBV9 combines with J gene TRBJ2-1; D is possibly TRBD2 (5 bases). Trimming removed 4 bases at V and 9 bases at J, with 14 bases between. Germline-derived CDR1 and CDR2 are SGDLS and YYNGEE. There are 13 residues in the CDR3. CDR3 DNA: TGTGCCAGCAGCCACCCGGGATGGGGTGAGCAGTTCTTC. Amino acid sequence: CASSHPGWGEQFF.

The chain employs TRBV9 and TRBJ1-2, with a tentative D call TRBD1 (5 bases). This CDR3 region has 14 residues. V was cut by 0 bases and J by 4 bases, with 10 bases left in between. Germline V gene data show CDR1 as SGDLS and CDR2 as YYNGEE. The CDR3 protein is CASSVGGQVYGYTF. The CDR3 DNA reads as TGTGCCAGCAGCGTAGGCGGACAAGTCTATGGCTACACCTTC.

The CDR3 DNA reads as TGTGCCAGCAGCCAGACCGCGATAGGGGATGGCTACACCTTC. Amino acids: CASSQTAIGDGYTF. This chain connects TRBV16 to TRBJ1-2; possible D gene TRBD1, 5 bases. Trimming stripped 3 bases from V and 6 bases from J, with 14 bases between. The CDR3 loop spans 14 amino acids. Germline lookup yields CDR1 KGHSY and CDR2 FQNENV.

The chain links TRBV10-3 to TRBJ1-3; D call uncertain. The ends were cut back, 6 bases at V and 3 bases at J, with 15 bases in the middle. This CDR3 spans 15 amino acids. Germline assignment: CDR1 ENHRY and CDR2 SYGVKD. The DNA for the CDR3 is TGTGCCATCAGCTCTATCCGGGGAAGTGGAAACACCATATATTTT. Its translation: CAISSIRGSGNTIYF.

This chain connects TRBV7-8 to TRBJ2-7; 8 nucleotides agree with TRBD2. The CDR3 spans 15 residues. V lost 1 base to trimming and J lost 3 bases; unmatched junction nucleotides: 5. The germline gives CDR1 SGHVS, CDR2 FQNEAQ. Here the CDR3 reads CASSLGPTSVYEQYF. CDR3 bases: TGTGCCAGCAGCTTAGGACCGACTAGCGTCTACGAGCAGTACTTC.

CDR3 sequence reads: CASPCRGALSPGYEQYF. Written as DNA, the CDR3 is TGTGCCAGCCCATGCCGGGGAGCTCTGTCCCCCGGCTACGAGCAGTACTTC. The rearrangement joins TRBV6-4 to TRBJ2-7, with TRBD2 as a possible D gene (5 bases). Trimming removed 8 bases at V and 3 bases at J, with 26 bases between. CDR3 length equals 17 residues. CDR1 is MRHNA and CDR2 is SNTAGT in the germline V gene.

The rearrangement uses TRBV4-2 and TRBJ2-7, with D tentatively TRBD2 (5 bases). V shed 0 bases and J shed 4 bases, with 10 bases lying between them. This CDR3 comprises 14 residues. Germline V gene data show CDR1 as LGHNA and CDR2 as YNFKEQ. Here the CDR3 reads CASSQDPGSYEQYF. DNA of the CDR3: TGTGCCAGCAGCCAAGATCCGGGGTCTTACGAGCAGTACTTC.

The chain links TRBV4-1 to TRBJ1-2; 8 nucleotides align to TRBD1. The V gene end was trimmed by 1 base and the J gene end by 8 bases; junction bases not matched to a gene: 6. CDR1 is MGHRA and CDR2 is YSYEKL in the germline V gene. The CDR3 runs to 14 residues. CDR3 in amino acids: CASSQGRGRGGYTF. The CDR3, as DNA: TGCGCCAGCAGCCAAGGCAGGGGGCGTGGAGGCTACACCTTC.

The chain uses TRBV18 and TRBJ1-3; possibly TRBD1 for D (6 bases). Germline CDR1 reads KGHSH; CDR2 reads LQKENI. V lost 6 bases and J lost 0, with 15 bases in between. The CDR3 totals 16 residues. The chain's CDR3 is CASSRTTGGSGNTIYF. The CDR3 region has the DNA TGTGCCAGCTCTAGAACGACAGGCGGCTCTGGAAACACCATATATTTT.

V is TRBV24-1 and J is TRBJ2-2; no reliable D call. The V end was cut by 3 bases, the J end by 0 bases, with 13 bases between. Germline-derived CDR1 and CDR2 are KGHDR and SFDVKD. The CDR3 is made up of 17 amino acids. DNA for the CDR3: TGTGCCACCAGTGATCCCAAGACACCGCCGAACACCGGGGAGCTGTTTTTT. Translating gives CATSDPKTPPNTGELFF.

V usage is TRBV10-1 and J usage is TRBJ1-1; D not resolved. V gave up 3 bases and J gave up 5 bases, with 13 bases separating them. The CDR3 loop spans 14 amino acids. Germline lookup yields CDR1 WNHNN and CDR2 SYGVQD (reference sequence). CDR3 nucleotide sequence: TGCGCCAGCAGTGATGACCCCCGAGGGACTGAAGCTTTCTTT. It codes for CASSDDPRGTEAFF.

V is TRBV4-1 and J is TRBJ1-2; the D is unclear. Germline values: CDR1 MGHRA, CDR2 YSYEKL. Between the trimmed V and J ends, which lost 7 bases and 6 bases, there was a span of 15 bases. The CDR3 contains 13 residues. The CDR3 DNA follows: TGCGCCAGCAAGTCGGTCGGGGAGGATGGCTACACCTTC. Its translation is CASKSVGEDGYTF.

The J gene is TRBJ2-5, the V gene TRBV3-1 (or the pseudogene TRBV3-2); possibly TRBD2 for D (6 bases). Trimming shortened V by 4 bases and J by 4 bases, and 13 bases separated the two germline ends. Germline-derived CDR1 and CDR2 are LGHDT and YNNKEL (reference sequence). The CDR3 has 14 residues. CDR3 DNA: TGTGCCAGCAGCCCCCGCGGGGTTGGAGAGACCCAGTACTTC. Its protein product is CASSPRGVGETQYF.

V and J are TRBV6-5 and TRBJ1-5; maybe TRBD1 (5 bases). The CDR3 runs to 15 residues. Trimming left V 7 bases short and J 2 bases short, with 15 bases between. Germline V lookup: CDR1 MNHEY, CDR2 SVGAGI. The DNA of the CDR3 is TGTGCCAGCACCGCTACCGGGGGTGGCAATCAGCCCCAGCATTTT. As protein: CASTATGGGNQPQHF.

This chain joins TRBV2 and TRBJ1-1; D is possibly TRBD1 (5 bases). Germline loops: CDR1 SNHLY, CDR2 FYNNEI. V lost 3 bases, J lost 3 bases, and 14 bases lay in between. The CDR3 consists of 15 residues. Here the CDR3 reads CASSDRQGGYTEAFF. Here the CDR3 DNA reads TGTGCCAGCAGTGACCGGCAGGGTGGGTACACTGAAGCTTTCTTT.

About this clone itself: This same CDR3 is encoded by further DNA sequences in the sample. The V and J genes are TRBV9 and TRBJ1-5; 7 nucleotides align to TRBD1. Germline V lookup: CDR1 SGDLS, CDR2 YYNGEE. V gave up 4 bases and J gave up 4 bases; unmatched junction bases: 2. This CDR3 contains 13 residues. The CDR3 loop reads CASSLTGNQPQHF. Written as DNA, the CDR3 is TGTGCCAGCAGCCTGACAGGGAATCAGCCCCAGCATTTT.

This clone appeared a few times. This chain connects TRBV6-5 to TRBJ1-1, with D possibly TRBD1 on 5 matching bases. V was trimmed by 11 bases and J by 5 bases, leaving 18 bases between them. The germline V gene has CDR1 MNHEY and CDR2 SVGAGI. The CDR3 has 13 residues. The CDR3, as DNA: TGTGCCGGCCGGGGGGTAGGGAGGACTGAAGCTTTCTTT. This codes for CAGRGVGRTEAFF.

This clone has just one count. V and J are TRBV28 and TRBJ1-1; possible D gene TRBD1, 6 bases. Germline CDR1 reads MDHEN; CDR2 reads SYDVKM. Trimming pared 1 base from V and 1 base from J, leaving 13 bases between. This CDR3 spans 16 amino acids. The CDR3 sequence: CASSLYRKQGNTEAFF. The CDR3 DNA reads TGTGCCAGCAGTTTATACCGTAAACAGGGGAACACTGAAGCTTTCTTT.

Written as DNA, the CDR3 is TGTGCCAGTAGTATAGCCGGGTATGGATACGAGCAGTACTTC. Translating it yields CASSIAGYGYEQYF. V and J are TRBV19 and TRBJ2-7; no reliable D call. V was trimmed by 1 base and J by 4 bases, leaving 11 bases between them. The CDR3 totals 14 residues. Germline V gene data show CDR1 as LNHDA and CDR2 as SQIVND (reference sequence).

The chain uses TRBV6-1 and TRBJ1-2; D is undetermined. Germline V gene lookup returns CDR1 MNHNS and CDR2 SASEGT. This CDR3 contains 17 residues. Trimming removed 1 base at V and 0 bases at J, with 15 bases between. CDR3 coding DNA: TGTGCCAGCAGTGAAGATGGATCCCGGAGGGCTAACTATGGCTACACCTTC. Its protein product is CASSEDGSRRANYGYTF.

The J gene is TRBJ1-1, the V gene TRBV19, with TRBD1 matching over 8 bases. J was trimmed by 3 bases and V by 6 bases; bases with no gene match: 9. The CDR3 is made up of 15 amino acids. Per the germline V gene, CDR1 is LNHDA and CDR2 is SQIVND (reference sequence). CDR3 residues: CASSILTGVHTEAFF. The CDR3 DNA follows: TGTGCCAGTAGCATCCTGACAGGGGTGCACACTGAAGCTTTCTTT. The whole variable domain, remainder taken from reference TRBV19 and TRBJ1-1, is DGGITQSPKYLFRKEGQNVTLSCEQNLNHDAMYWYRQDPGQGLRLIYYSQIVNDFQKGDIAEGYSVSREKKESFPLTVTSAQKNPTAFYLCASSILTGVHTEAFFGQGTRLTVV.

The chain uses TRBV19 and TRBJ1-2, with 9 bases aligning to TRBD1. Germline V lookup: CDR1 LNHDA, CDR2 SQIVND (reference sequence). The V segment lost 5 bases and the J segment 7 bases; nucleotides outside the gene matches: 11. The CDR3 sequence is 15 residues long. The CDR3 nucleotides are TGTGCCAGTAGTTTTGCGGGACAGGGTGACTCTGGCTACACCTTC. Amino acids: CASSFAGQGDSGYTF.

Points on this clone: This likely stems from a read error, as it lies one base from a far larger clone. The rearrangement joins TRBV2 to TRBJ2-1, with D possibly TRBD2 on 6 matching bases. CDR1 SNHLY and CDR2 FYNNEI come from the germline V gene. With 0 bases removed from V and 0 bases from J, the gap between germline ends came to 6 bases. There are 15 residues in the CDR3. The CDR3 is CASSEARGSYNEQFF. In DNA, the CDR3 is TGTGCCAGCAGTGAAGCGCGGGGCTCCTACAATGAGCAGTTCTTC.

This chain links TRBV28 with TRBJ1-6; D is perhaps TRBD1 (5 bases). The V end was cut by 9 bases, the J end by 6 bases, with 21 bases between. The V gene's germline CDR1 is MDHEN and CDR2 SYDVKM. The CDR3 runs to 16 residues. CDR3 residues: CASALMGGRINSPLHF. The CDR3, as DNA: TGTGCCAGTGCATTGATGGGGGGTCGAATTAATTCACCCCTCCACTTT. The complete variable domain, with remaining parts taken from reference TRBV28 and TRBJ1-6, reads DVKVTQSSRYLVKRTGEKVFLECVQDMDHENMFWYRQDPGLGLRLIYFSYDVKMKEKGDIPEGYSVSREKKERFSLILESASTNQTSMYLCASALMGGRINSPLHFGNGTRLTVT.

The CDR3 reads CASSVQSGEQFF. In nucleotides, the CDR3 is TGTGCCAGCAGCGTCCAGAGCGGGGAGCAGTTCTTC. The gene calls are TRBV21-1 and TRBJ2-1; the D call of TRBD2 is as the table states it, not checked on the DNA. TRBV21-1 is a pseudogene. The length of the CDR3 is 12 residues.

The genes are TRBV18 and TRBJ1-5, with TRBD1 matching over 7 bases. This CDR3 has 14 amino acids. Trimming at V came to 5 bases and at J to 6 bases, leaving 7 bases not matched to a gene. Germline assignment: CDR1 KGHSH and CDR2 LQKENI. The CDR3 DNA is TGTGCCAGCTCAGTCCGACAGGGCGGTCAGCCCCAGCATTTT. It is translated as CASSVRQGGQPQHF.

The genes are TRBV5-8 and TRBJ2-5; TRBD2 agrees at 16 bases. V lost 4 bases and J lost 5; bases outside the gene matches: 5. Germline V CDR1 and CDR2: SGHTS, YDEGEE. The CDR3 is 16 amino acids. The CDR3 sequence: CASSPGLAGGLETQYF. The CDR3 region has the DNA TGTGCCAGCAGCCCGGGACTAGCGGGGGGGCTCGAGACCCAGTACTTC.

This chain uses TRBV7-9 with TRBJ1-4, with no clear D. Per the germline V gene, CDR1 is SEHNR and CDR2 is FQNEAQ (reference sequence). This CDR3 is 15 amino acids long. V shed 3 bases and J shed 7 bases, with 15 bases lying between them. The chain's CDR3 is CASSFGPPLGEKLFF. DNA of the CDR3: TGTGCCAGCAGCTTCGGCCCCCCTCTAGGTGAAAAACTGTTTTTT.

The rearrangement uses TRBV10-1 and TRBJ1-5; D is perhaps TRBD1 (5 bases). Trimming cost V 7 bases and J 2 bases, with 15 bases left between them. This CDR3 region has 15 residues. Germline CDR1 reads WNHNN; CDR2 reads SYGVQD (reference sequence). The CDR3 DNA reads TGCGCCAGCACCCTGAGAGAACAGGGCAATCAGCCCCAGCATTTT. It yields the protein CASTLREQGNQPQHF.